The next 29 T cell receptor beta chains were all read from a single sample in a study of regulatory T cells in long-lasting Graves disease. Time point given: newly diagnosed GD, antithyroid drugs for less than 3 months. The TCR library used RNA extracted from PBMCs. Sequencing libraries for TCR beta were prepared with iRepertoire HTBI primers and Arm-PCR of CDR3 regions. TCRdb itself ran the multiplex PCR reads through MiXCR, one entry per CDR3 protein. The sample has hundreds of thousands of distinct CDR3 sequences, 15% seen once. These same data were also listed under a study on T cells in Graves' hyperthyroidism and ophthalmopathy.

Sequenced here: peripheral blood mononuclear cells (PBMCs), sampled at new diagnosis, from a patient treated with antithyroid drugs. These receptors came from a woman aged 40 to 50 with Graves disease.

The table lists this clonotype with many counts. The CDR3 loop reads CASTLKGSSYEQYF. Here the CDR3 DNA reads TGTGCCAGCACCCTTAAGGGATCCTCCTACGAGCAGTACTTC. The J gene is TRBJ2-7, the V gene TRBV6-1; no clear D gene. Germline assignment: CDR1 MNHNS and CDR2 SASEGT. Trimming left V 7 bases short and J 0 bases short, with 13 bases between. CDR3 length: 14 residues.

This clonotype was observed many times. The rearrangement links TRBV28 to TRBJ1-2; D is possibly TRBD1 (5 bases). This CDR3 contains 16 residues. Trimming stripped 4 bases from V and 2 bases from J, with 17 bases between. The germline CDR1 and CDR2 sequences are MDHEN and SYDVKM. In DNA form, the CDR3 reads TGTGCCAGCAGTTCAGCGCGTTGGGGCCCGAACTATGGCTACACCTTC. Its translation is CASSSARWGPNYGYTF.

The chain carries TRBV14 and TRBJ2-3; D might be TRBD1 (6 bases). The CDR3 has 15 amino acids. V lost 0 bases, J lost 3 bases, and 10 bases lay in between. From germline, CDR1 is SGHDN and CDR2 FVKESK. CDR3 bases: TGTGCCAGCAGCCAAGACTTGGACAGTACAGATACGCAGTATTTT. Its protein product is CASSQDLDSTDTQYF.

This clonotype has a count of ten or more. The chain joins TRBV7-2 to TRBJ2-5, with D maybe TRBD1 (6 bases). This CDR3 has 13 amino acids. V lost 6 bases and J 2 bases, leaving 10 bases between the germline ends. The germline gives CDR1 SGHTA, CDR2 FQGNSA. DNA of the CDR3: TGTGCCAGCAGATCCAGGGGTCAAGAGACCCAGTACTTC. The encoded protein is CASRSRGQETQYF.

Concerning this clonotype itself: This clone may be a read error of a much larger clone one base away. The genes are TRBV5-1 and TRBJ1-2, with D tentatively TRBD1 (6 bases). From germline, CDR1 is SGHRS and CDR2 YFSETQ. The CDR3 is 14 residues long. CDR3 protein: CTSSLGGSFYGYTF. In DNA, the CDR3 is TGCACCAGCAGCTTGGGGGGCAGTTTCTATGGCTACACCTTC.

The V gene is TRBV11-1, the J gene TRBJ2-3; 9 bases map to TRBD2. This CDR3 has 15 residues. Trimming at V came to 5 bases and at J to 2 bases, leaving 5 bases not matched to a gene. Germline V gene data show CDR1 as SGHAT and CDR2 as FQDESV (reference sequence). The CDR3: CASSRAGGDTDTQYF. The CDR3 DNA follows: TGTGCCAGCAGCCGAGCGGGGGGAGACACAGATACGCAGTATTTT.

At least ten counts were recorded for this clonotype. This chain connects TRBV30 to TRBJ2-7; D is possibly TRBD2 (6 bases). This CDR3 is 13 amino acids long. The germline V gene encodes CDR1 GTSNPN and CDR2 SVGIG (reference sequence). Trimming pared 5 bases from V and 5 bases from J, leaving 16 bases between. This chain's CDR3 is CAWSPGGWNEQYF. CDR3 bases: TGTGCCTGGTCCCCTGGGGGGTGGAACGAGCAGTACTTC. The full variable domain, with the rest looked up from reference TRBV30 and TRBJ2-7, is SQTIHQWPATLVQPVGSPLSLECTVEGTSNPNLYWYRQAAGRGLQLLFYSVGIGQISSEVPQNLSASRPQDRQFILSSKKLLLSDSGFYLCAWSPGGWNEQYFGPGTRLTVT.

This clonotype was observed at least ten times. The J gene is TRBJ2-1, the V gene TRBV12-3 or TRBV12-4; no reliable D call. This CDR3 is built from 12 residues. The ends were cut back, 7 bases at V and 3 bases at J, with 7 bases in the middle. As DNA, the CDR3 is TGTGCCAGCAAAATCAGCTACAATGAGCAGTTCTTC. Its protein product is CASKISYNEQFF.

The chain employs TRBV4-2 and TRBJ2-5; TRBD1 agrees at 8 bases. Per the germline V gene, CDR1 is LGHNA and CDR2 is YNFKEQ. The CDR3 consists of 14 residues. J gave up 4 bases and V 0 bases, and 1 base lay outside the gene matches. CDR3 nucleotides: TGTGCCAGCAGCCAAGAAACAGGGGGAGAGACCCAGTACTTC. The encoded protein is CASSQETGGETQYF.

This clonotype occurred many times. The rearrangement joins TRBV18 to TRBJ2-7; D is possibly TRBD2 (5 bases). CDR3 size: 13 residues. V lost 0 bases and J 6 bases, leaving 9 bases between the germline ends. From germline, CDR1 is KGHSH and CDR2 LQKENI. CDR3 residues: CASSPPSGSEQYF. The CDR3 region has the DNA TGTGCCAGCTCACCACCGTCGGGAAGCGAGCAGTACTTC.

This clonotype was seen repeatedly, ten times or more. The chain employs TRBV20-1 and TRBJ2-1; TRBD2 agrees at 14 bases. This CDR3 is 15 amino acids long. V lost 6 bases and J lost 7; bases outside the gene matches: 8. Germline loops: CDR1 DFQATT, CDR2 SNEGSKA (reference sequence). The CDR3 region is CSAEGTSGRRNEQFF. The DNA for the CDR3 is TGCAGTGCGGAGGGGACTAGCGGGAGAAGGAATGAGCAGTTCTTC.

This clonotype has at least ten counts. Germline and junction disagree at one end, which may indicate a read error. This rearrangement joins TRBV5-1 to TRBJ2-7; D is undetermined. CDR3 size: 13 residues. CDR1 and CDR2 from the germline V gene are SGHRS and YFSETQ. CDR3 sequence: CASSLTPEREQYF. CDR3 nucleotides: TGTGCCAGCAGCTTGACGCCGGAACGGGAGCAGTACTTC.

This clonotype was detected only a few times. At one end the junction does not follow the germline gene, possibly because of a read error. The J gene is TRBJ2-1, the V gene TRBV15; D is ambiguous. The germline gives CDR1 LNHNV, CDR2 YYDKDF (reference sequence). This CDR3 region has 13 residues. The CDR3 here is CATTQMSYSEQFF. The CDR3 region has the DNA TGTGCCACTACCCAGATGTCCTACAGTGAGCAGTTCTTC.

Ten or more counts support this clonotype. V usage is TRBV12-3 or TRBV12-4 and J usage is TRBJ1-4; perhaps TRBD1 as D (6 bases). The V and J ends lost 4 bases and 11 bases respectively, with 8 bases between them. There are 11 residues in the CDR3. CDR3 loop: CASSSGQKLFF. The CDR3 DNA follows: TGTGCCAGCAGTTCCGGACAGAAACTGTTTTTT.

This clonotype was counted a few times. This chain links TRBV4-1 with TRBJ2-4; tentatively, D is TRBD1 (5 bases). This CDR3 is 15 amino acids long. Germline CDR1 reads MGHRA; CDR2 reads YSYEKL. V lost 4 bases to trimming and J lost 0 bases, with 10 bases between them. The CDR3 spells CASSLRQLAKNIQYF. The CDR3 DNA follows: TGCGCCAGCAGCCTCCGACAGCTAGCCAAAAACATTCAGTACTTC.

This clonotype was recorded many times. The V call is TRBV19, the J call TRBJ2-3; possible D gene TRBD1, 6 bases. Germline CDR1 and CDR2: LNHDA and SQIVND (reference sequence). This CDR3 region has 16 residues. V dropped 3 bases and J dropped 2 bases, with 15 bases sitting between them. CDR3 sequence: CASSMNGQPLTDTQYF. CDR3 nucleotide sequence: TGTGCCAGTAGTATGAACGGACAGCCTCTCACAGATACGCAGTATTTT.

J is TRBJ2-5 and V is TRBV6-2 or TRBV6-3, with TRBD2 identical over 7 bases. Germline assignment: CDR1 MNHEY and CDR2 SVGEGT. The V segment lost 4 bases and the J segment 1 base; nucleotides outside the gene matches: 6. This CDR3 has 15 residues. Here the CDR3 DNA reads TGTGCCAGCAGTTCCTACGGGACTACCCAAGAGACCCAGTACTTC. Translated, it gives CASSSYGTTQETQYF.

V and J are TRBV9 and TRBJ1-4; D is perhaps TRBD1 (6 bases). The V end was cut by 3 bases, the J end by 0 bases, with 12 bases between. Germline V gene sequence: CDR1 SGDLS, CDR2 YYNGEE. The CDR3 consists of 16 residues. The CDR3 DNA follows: TGTGCCAGCAGCGCCGGACAGCCAACAACTAATGAAAAACTGTTTTTT. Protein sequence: CASSAGQPTTNEKLFF.

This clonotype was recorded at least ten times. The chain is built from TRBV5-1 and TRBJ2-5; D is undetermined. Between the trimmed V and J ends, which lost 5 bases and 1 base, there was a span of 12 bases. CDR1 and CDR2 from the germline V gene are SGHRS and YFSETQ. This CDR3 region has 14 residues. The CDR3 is CASSRMDSQETQYF. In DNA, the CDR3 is TGCGCCAGCAGTCGAATGGATTCCCAAGAGACCCAGTACTTC.

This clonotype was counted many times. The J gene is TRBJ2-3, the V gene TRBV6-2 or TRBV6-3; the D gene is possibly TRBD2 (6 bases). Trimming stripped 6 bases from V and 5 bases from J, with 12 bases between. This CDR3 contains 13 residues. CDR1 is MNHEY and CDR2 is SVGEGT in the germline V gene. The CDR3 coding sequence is TGTGCCAGCAGGCGGGACCCCAGAGATACGCAGTATTTT. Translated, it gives CASRRDPRDTQYF.

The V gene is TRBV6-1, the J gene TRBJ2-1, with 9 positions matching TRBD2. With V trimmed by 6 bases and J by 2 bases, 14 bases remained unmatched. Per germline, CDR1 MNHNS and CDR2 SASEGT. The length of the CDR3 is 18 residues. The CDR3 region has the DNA TGTGCCAGCAGCCCCGCCCATAGCGGGAGTGGGACCTACAATGAGCAGTTCTTC. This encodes CASSPAHSGSGTYNEQFF.

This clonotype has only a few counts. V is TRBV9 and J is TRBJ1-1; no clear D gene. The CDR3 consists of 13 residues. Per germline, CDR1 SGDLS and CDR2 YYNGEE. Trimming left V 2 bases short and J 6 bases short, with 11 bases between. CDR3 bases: TGTGCCAGCAGCGTCTCCCTTAGGGCTGAAGCTTTCTTT. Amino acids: CASSVSLRAEAFF.

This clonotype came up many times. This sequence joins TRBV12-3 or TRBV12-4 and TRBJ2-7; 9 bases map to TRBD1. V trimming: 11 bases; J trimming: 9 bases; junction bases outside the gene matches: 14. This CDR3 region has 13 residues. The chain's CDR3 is CASIRTGALVQYF. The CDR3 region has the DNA TGTGCCTCTATCCGGACAGGGGCCTTGGTGCAGTACTTC.

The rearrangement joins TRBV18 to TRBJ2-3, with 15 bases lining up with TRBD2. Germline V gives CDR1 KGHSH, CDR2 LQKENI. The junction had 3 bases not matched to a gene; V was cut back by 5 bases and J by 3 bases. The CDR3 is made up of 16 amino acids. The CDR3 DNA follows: TGTGCCAGCTCAACGGGACTAGCGGGAGGTACAGATACGCAGTATTTT. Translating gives CASSTGLAGGTDTQYF.

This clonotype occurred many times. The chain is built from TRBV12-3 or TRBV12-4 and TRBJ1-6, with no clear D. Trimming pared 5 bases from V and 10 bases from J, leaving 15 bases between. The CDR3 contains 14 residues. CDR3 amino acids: CASSTGPQRSPLHF. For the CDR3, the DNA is TGTGCCAGCAGTACCGGACCCCAGAGATCACCCCTCCACTTT.

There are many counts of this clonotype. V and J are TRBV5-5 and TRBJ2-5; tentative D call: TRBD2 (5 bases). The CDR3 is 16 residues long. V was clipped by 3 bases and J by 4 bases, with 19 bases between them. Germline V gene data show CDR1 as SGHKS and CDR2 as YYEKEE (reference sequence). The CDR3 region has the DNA TGTGCCAGCAGCTCTACTACCTCCAGAGGGAGAGAGACCCAGTACTTC. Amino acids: CASSSTTSRGRETQYF. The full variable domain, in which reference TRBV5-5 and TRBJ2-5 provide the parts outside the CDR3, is DAGVTQSPTHLIKTRGQQVTLRCSPISGHKSVSWYQQVLGQGPQFIFQYYEKEERGRGNFPDRFSARQFPNYSSELNVNALLLGDSALYLCASSSTTSRGRETQYFGPGTRLLVL.

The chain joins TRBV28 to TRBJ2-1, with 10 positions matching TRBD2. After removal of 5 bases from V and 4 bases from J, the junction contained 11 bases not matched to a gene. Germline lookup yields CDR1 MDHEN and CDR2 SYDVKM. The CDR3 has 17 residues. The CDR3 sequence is CASSPQYLAGVYNEQFF. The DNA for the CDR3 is TGTGCCAGCAGTCCACAATATCTAGCGGGGGTATACAATGAGCAGTTCTTC.

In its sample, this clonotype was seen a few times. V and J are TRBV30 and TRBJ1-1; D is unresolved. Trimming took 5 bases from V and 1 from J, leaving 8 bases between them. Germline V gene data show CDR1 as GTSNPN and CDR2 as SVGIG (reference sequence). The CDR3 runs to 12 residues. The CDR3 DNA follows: TGTGCCTGGGAGAGTGAGAACACTGAAGCTTTCTTT. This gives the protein CAWESENTEAFF.

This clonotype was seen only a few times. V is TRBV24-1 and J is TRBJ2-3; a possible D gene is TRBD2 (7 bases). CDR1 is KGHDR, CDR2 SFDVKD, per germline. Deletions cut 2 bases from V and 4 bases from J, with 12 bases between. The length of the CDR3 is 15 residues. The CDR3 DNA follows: TGTGCCACCAGTGATTCGCGGGGGCGCTCAGATACGCAGTATTTT. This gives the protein CATSDSRGRSDTQYF.